Following are 18 T cell receptor beta chains from one sample sequenced in a study of T cells in women clearing cervical HPV infection. Profiled with immunoSEQ multiplex PCR; TCRdb holds only in-frame clones, not every one. The sample totals more than 20,000 clones; its top ten clones hold roughly 3.5%. The specimen sequenced was blood buffy coat. The receptor set was obtained from a woman between 18 and 70 years old with a cervical HPV16 infection that either progressed to CIN3+ or cleared (not recorded which).

On this clone itself: Read sequence stops 3 residues before the CDR3 end, and the germline J gene provides the missing end. V is TRBV7-3 and J is TRBJ2-5; 13 positions agree with TRBD2. V was clipped by 5 bases and J by 5 bases; unmatched bases: 8. CDR3 length: 16 amino acids. From germline, CDR1 is SGHTA and CDR2 FQGTGA. This CDR3 is CASSTSGGAGLETQYF. CDR3 DNA (partial): TGTGCCAGCAGCACTAGCGGGGGGGCCGGTTTGGAGACC.

With respect to this clone: The read is 3 residues too short to cover the CDR3 end, so that end is filled in from the germline J gene. The J gene is TRBJ2-3, the V gene TRBV3-1 (or the pseudogene TRBV3-2); unclear D gene. The CDR3 sequence is 14 residues long. Germline CDR1 LGHDT, CDR2 YNNKEL (reference sequence). V lost 0 bases to trimming and J lost 7 bases, with 11 bases between them. CDR3 sequence: CASSQDRKLNTQYF. Incomplete CDR3 DNA: TGTGCCAGCAGCCAAGATAGAAAGTTAAATACG.

As regards this clone: The CDR3 is cut off 3 residues early in the read; its end comes from the germline J gene. The gene calls are TRBV7-9 and TRBJ1-1; D is undetermined. Per the germline V gene, CDR1 is SEHNR and CDR2 is FQNEAQ (reference sequence). V was cut by 0 bases and J by 0 bases, with 5 bases left in between. This CDR3 is 14 amino acids long. The sequenced part of the CDR3 DNA is TGTGCCAGCAGCTTAGCAGCGATGAACACTGAA. This sequence encodes CASSLAAMNTE. The CDR3 in full is CASSLAAMNTEAFF.

The sequenced CDR3 bases are TGTGCCAGCAGCTTCGGACAGTTCAGTTCACCC. Encoded protein: CASSFGQFSSP. The whole CDR3 sequence is CASSFGQFSSPLHF. The J gene is TRBJ1-6, the V gene TRBV7-3; D may be TRBD1 (6 bases). The read halts 3 residues ahead of the CDR3 end, with the missing end drawn from the germline J gene. The CDR3 loop spans 14 amino acids. V lost 3 bases and J 9 bases, leaving 12 bases between the germline ends. Germline lookup yields CDR1 SGHTA and CDR2 FQGTGA. The variable domain in full, completed from reference TRBV7-3 and TRBJ1-6, reads GAGVSQTPSNKVTEKGKYVELRCDPISGHTALYWYRQSLGQGPEFLIYFQGTGAADDSGLPNDRFFAVRPEGSVSTLKIQRTERGDSAVYLCASSFGQFSSPLHFGNGTRLTVT.

A word on this clone: Coverage ceases 3 residues before the CDR3 finishes, and the germline J gene fills in the end. The genes are TRBV6-2 or TRBV6-3 and TRBJ2-5; 12 bases map to TRBD2. V lost 3 bases, J lost 5 bases, and 4 bases stayed unmatched. CDR1 and CDR2 (germline): MNHEY, SVGEGT. The CDR3 runs to 15 residues. The CDR3 here is CASSYTSGGTETQYF. CDR3 bases read: TGTGCCAGCAGTTATACTAGCGGGGGGACCGAGACC.

The CDR3 is CASSSGTDTYTF. Partial CDR3 DNA: TGTGCCAGCAGTTCTGGCACAGATACC. The V gene is TRBV2, the J gene TRBJ1-2; D ambiguous. The read falls 3 residues short of the CDR3 end, and the missing part is taken from the germline J gene. CDR1 is SNHLY and CDR2 is FYNNEI in the germline V gene. This CDR3 has 12 residues.

In regard to this clone: The read finishes 3 residues shy of the CDR3 end, and the germline J gene is used to complete it. The V gene is TRBV5-4, the J gene TRBJ1-3; weak D call: TRBD1 (6 bases). Trimming removed 4 bases at V and 3 bases at J, with 8 bases between. In germline, CDR1 is SGHNT, CDR2 YYREEE (reference sequence). The CDR3 length is 13 residues. CDR3 DNA, as far as it was read: TGTGCCAGCAGCCTGACAGGTGGAAACACC. Protein: CASSLTGGNT. In full, the CDR3 is CASSLTGGNTIYF. Full variable domain (rest looked up from reference TRBV5-4 and TRBJ1-3): ETGVTQSPTHLIKTRGQQVTLRCSSQSGHNTVSWYQQALGQGPQFIFQYYREEENGRGNFPPRFSGLQFPNYSSELNVNALELDDSALYLCASSLTGGNTIYFGEGSWLTVV.

In regard to this clone: Coverage ceases 3 residues before the CDR3 finishes, and the germline J gene fills in the end. The chain combines TRBV20-1 with TRBJ2-3; maybe TRBD2 (5 bases). This CDR3 spans 12 amino acids. Trimming stripped 7 bases from V and 0 bases from J, with 8 bases between. Looked up from germline, CDR1 is DFQATT and CDR2 is SNEGSKA (reference sequence). The CDR3 sequence is CSVRTSTDTQYF. Partial CDR3 DNA: TGCAGTGTCAGGACTAGCACAGATACG.

A note on this clone: The read stops 3 residues short of the end of the CDR3; the missing end is completed from the germline J gene. V and J are TRBV20-1 and TRBJ1-5; maybe TRBD1 (6 bases). This CDR3 comprises 13 residues. Trimming shortened V by 5 bases and J by 4 bases, and 12 bases separated the two germline ends. Germline lookup yields CDR1 DFQATT and CDR2 SNEGSKA (reference sequence). The DNA read from the CDR3 is TGCAGTGCTCCAACAGGGTTTAATCAGCCC. Protein: CSAPTGFNQP. The whole CDR3 protein is CSAPTGFNQPQHF.

A word on this clone: Germline is not matched at one junction end, which may reflect a read error. The CDR3 is cut off 3 residues early in the read; its end comes from the germline J gene. This chain uses TRBV6-1 with TRBJ2-1, with D possibly being TRBD1 (7 bases). This CDR3 spans 14 amino acids. Germline CDR1 MNHNS, CDR2 SASEGT. CDR3 loop: CASGEDREVNEQFF. The CDR3 DNA, read in part, is TGTGCCAGCGGTGAAGACAGGGAGGTGAATGAG.

Worth noting for this clone: The CDR3 is cut off 3 residues early in the read; its end comes from the germline J gene. The chain carries TRBV7-9 and TRBJ1-4; TRBD1 aligns across 7 bases. In germline, CDR1 is SEHNR, CDR2 FQNEAQ (reference sequence). The CDR3 consists of 15 residues. V shed 5 bases, J shed 8 bases, and the junction held 11 bases outside the gene matches. CDR3 bases read: TGTGCCAGCAGCCCAGGGAGGGGGCGGGACGAAAAA. Its translation is CASSPGRGRDEK. In full, the CDR3 is CASSPGRGRDEKLFF.

CDR3 bases read: TGTGCCTGGACCGGACACATGAACACTGAA. Amino acids: CAWTGHMNTE. From start to end, the CDR3 is CAWTGHMNTEAFF. This chain uses TRBV30 with TRBJ1-1; possible D gene TRBD1, 5 bases. The sequenced fragment ends 3 residues before the CDR3 boundary, so the rest is inferred from the germline J gene. CDR3 size: 13 residues. V shed 4 bases and J shed 0 bases, with 9 bases lying between them. Per germline, CDR1 GTSNPN and CDR2 SVGIG (reference sequence).

Details on this clone: The read comes to an end 3 residues before the CDR3 does, leaving the germline J gene to fill in the end. The chain combines TRBV2 with TRBJ2-7; 7 bases agree with TRBD1. Germline V gives CDR1 SNHLY, CDR2 FYNNEI. Trimming at V came to 4 bases and at J to 1 base, leaving 7 bases not matched to a gene. The CDR3 sequence is 15 residues long. The CDR3 protein is CASSVDRANSYEQYF. The part of the CDR3 DNA that was read is TGTGCCAGCAGTGTCGACAGGGCTAATTCCTACGAG. Supplemented by reference TRBV2 and TRBJ2-7, the full variable domain reads EPEVTQTPSHQVTQMGQEVILRCVPISNHLYFYWYRQILGQKVEFLVSFYNNEISEKSEIFDDQFSVERPDGSNFTLKIRSTKLEDSAMYFCASSVDRANSYEQYFGPGTRLTVT.

Notes on this clone: The read finishes 3 residues shy of the CDR3 end, and the germline J gene is used to complete it. J is TRBJ1-4 and V is TRBV5-6; possible D gene TRBD1, 5 bases. This CDR3 comprises 15 residues. Trimming took off 5 bases at V and 7 bases at J, with 18 bases between the two ends. In germline, CDR1 is SGHDT, CDR2 YYEEEE. The CDR3 sequence: CASRAWAQGGEKLFF. The CDR3 DNA, read in part, is TGTGCCAGCAGAGCTTGGGCCCAGGGAGGTGAAAAA. The full variable domain, completed using reference TRBV5-6 and TRBJ1-4, is DAGVTQSPTHLIKTRGQQVTLRCSPKSGHDTVSWYQQALGQGPQFIFQYYEEEERQRGNFPDRFSGHQFPNYSSELNVNALLLGDSALYLCASRAWAQGGEKLFFGSGTQLSVL.

A remark on this clone: The read falls 3 residues short of the CDR3 end, and the missing part is taken from the germline J gene. The V and J genes are TRBV6-2 or TRBV6-3 and TRBJ1-1, with 8 bases aligning to TRBD1. The CDR3 covers 17 residues. In germline, CDR1 is MNHEY, CDR2 SVGEGT. V shed 4 bases and J 6 bases; nucleotides not matched to a gene: 16. The CDR3 bases that were read are TGTGCCAGCAGTTTATTTGTTCGGACAGGGAGAGTCCCTGAA. This codes for CASSLFVRTGRVPE. The entire CDR3 is CASSLFVRTGRVPEAFF.

Incomplete CDR3 DNA: TGTGCCAGCAGCCGGACAGGGGGCAGGACCTACGAG. Translation: CASSRTGGRTYE. The entire CDR3 protein is CASSRTGGRTYEQYF. The chain recombines TRBV5-6 with TRBJ2-7; 11 nucleotides align to TRBD1. The read terminates 3 residues before the CDR3 end, so the remaining end is supplied by the germline J gene. Germline loops: CDR1 SGHDT, CDR2 YYEEEE. CDR3 length: 15 amino acids. V dropped 4 bases and J dropped 2; count of bases not matched to a gene: 5.

Note on this clone: The read comes to an end 3 residues before the CDR3 does, leaving the germline J gene to fill in the end. The chain recombines TRBV19 with TRBJ1-6; D might be TRBD1 (6 bases). Trimming shortened V by 7 bases and J by 7 bases, and 14 bases separated the two germline ends. CDR3 length: 14 amino acids. Germline CDR1 reads LNHDA; CDR2 reads SQIVND (reference sequence). CDR3 bases read: TGTGCCAGTAAAGACAGGAATCGGAATTCACCC. Amino acids: CASKDRNRNSP. The entire CDR3 protein reads CASKDRNRNSPLHF.

In the case of this clone: The read comes to an end 3 residues before the CDR3 does, leaving the germline J gene to fill in the end. This chain connects TRBV6-1 to TRBJ1-1; TRBD1 is a possible D gene (6 bases). V was pared by 1 base and J by 3 bases, with 6 bases between. This CDR3 region has 13 residues. Per germline, CDR1 MNHNS and CDR2 SASEGT. The CDR3 region is CASSEGGHTEAFF. The DNA read from the CDR3 is TGTGCCAGCAGTGAAGGGGGGCACACTGAA.